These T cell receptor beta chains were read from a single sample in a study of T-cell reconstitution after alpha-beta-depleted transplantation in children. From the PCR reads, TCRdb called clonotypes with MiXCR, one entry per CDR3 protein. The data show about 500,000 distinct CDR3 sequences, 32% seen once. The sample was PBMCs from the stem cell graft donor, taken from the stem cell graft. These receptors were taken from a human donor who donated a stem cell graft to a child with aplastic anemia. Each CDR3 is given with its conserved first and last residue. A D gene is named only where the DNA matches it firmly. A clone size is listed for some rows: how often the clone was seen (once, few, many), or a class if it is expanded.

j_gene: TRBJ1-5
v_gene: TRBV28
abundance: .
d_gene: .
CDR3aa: CASSTDSNQPQHF
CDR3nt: TGTGCCAGCAGTACCGATAGCAATCAGCCCCAGCATTTT

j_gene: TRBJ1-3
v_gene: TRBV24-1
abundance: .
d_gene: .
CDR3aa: CATRQAGNTIYF
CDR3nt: TGTGCCACCCGCCAGGCTGGAAACACCATATATTTT

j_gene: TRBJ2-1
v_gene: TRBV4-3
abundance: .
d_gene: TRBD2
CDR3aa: CASSQGVASGHYNEQFF
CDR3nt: TGCGCCAGCAGCCAAGGGGTGGCTAGCGGCCACTACAATGAGCAGTTCTTC

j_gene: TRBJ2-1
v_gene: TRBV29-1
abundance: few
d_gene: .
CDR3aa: CSVEDRLYEQFF
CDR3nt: TGCAGCGTTGAAGACAGGCTCTATGAGCAGTTCTTC

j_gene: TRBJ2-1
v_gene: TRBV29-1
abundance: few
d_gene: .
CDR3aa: CSVDRGSYNEQFF
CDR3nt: TGCAGCGTTGACAGGGGCTCCTACAATGAGCAGTTCTTC

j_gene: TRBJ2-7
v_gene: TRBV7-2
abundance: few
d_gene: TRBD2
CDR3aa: CASSSGLAGGSYEQYF
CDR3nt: TGTGCCAGCAGCTCGGGACTAGCGGGAGGGTCCTACGAGCAGTACTTC

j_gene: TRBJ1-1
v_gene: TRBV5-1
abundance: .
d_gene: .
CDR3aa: CASSPIPKELNAEAFF
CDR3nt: TGCGCCAGCAGCCCCATCCCCAAGGAATTGAATGCTGAAGCTTTCTTT

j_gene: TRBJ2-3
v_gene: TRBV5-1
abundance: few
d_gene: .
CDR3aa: CASSLEQEDTQYF
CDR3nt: TGCGCCAGCAGCTTGGAACAGGAAGATACGCAGTATTTT

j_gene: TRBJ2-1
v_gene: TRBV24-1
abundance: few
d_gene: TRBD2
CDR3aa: CATSDWVEREGLFEQFF
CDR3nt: TGTGCCACCAGTGATTGGGTGGAGCGGGAGGGCCTTTTTGAGCAGTTCTTC

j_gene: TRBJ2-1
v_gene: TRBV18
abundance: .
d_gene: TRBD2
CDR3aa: CASSPLGGNEQFF
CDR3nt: TGTGCCAGCTCACCTCTCGGGGGGAATGAGCAGTTCTTC

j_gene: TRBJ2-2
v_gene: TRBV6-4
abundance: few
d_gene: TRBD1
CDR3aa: CASKSGTGSAGELFF
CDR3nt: TGTGCCAGCAAGAGCGGGACAGGGTCCGCCGGGGAGCTGTTTTTT

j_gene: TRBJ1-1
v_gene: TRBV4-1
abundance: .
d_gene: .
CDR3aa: CASSQEGGLGTEAFF
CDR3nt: TGCGCCAGCAGCCAAGAAGGGGGGCTTGGCACTGAAGCTTTCTTT

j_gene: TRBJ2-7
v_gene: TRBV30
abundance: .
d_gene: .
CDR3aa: CALGQLYEQYF
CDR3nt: TGTGCCTTAGGACAGCTATACGAGCAGTACTTC

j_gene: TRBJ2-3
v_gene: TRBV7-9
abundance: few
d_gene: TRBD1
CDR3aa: CASSLRVGDSTTDTQYF
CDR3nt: TGTGCCAGCAGCTTAAGGGTTGGGGACAGCACCACAGATACGCAGTATTTT

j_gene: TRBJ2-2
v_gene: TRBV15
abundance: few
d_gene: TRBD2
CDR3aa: CATSSPLAGGRELFF
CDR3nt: TGTGCCACCAGCAGTCCACTAGCGGGAGGAAGGGAGCTGTTTTTT

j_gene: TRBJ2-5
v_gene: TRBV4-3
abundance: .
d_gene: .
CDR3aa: CASSHDLWETQYF
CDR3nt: TGCGCCAGCAGCCACGACCTTTGGGAGACCCAGTACTTC

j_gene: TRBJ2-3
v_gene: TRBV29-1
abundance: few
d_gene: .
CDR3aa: CSVEGYPGVYTDTQYF
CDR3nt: TGCAGCGTTGAGGGGTACCCCGGGGTGTACACAGATACGCAGTATTTT

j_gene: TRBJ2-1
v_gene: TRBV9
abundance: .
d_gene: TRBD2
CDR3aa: CASSVPTSGRYNEQFF
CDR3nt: TGTGCCAGCAGCGTCCCAACTAGCGGGAGATACAATGAGCAGTTCTTC

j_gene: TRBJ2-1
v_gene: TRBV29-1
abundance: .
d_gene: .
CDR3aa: CSATGSYNEHFF
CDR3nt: TGCAGCGCAACGGGCTCCTACAATGAGCATTTCTTC

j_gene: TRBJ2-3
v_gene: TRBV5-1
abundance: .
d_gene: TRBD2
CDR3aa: CASSLETGGRLNTQYF
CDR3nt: TGCGCCAGCAGCTTGGAGACGGGAGGGCGTTTGAATACGCAGTATTTT

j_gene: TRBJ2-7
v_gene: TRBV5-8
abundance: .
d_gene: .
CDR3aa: CASSWGFGEQYF
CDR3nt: TGTGCCAGCAGCTGGGGCTTTGGCGAGCAGTACTTC

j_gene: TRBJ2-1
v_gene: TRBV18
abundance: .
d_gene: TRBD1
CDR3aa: CASSPIVQGAYNEQFF
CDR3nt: TGTGCCAGCTCACCCATCGTACAGGGGGCGTACAATGAGCAGTTCTTC

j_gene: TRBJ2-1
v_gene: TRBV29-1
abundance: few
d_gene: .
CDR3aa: CSVEIAGRNNEQFF
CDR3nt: TGCAGCGTTGAAATCGCAGGCAGAAACAATGAGCAGTTCTTC

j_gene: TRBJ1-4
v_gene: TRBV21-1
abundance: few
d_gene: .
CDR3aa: CASSKGGESTNEKLFF
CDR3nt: TGTGCCAGCAGCAAAGGGGGGGAGTCAACTAATGAAAAACTGTTTTTT

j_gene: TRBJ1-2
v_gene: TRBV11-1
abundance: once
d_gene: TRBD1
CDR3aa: CASSLEWDSYGYTF
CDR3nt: TGTGCCAGCAGCTTAGAGTGGGACAGCTATGGCTACACCTTC

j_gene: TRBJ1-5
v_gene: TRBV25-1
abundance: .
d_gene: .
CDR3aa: CASSETEGNQPQHF
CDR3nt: TGTGCCAGCAGTGAGACGGAGGGGAATCAGCCCCAGCATTTT

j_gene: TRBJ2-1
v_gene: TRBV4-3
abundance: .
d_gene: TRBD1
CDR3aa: CASTSTGSSYNEQFF
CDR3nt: TGCGCCAGCACCTCGACAGGGAGCTCCTACAATGAGCAGTTCTTC

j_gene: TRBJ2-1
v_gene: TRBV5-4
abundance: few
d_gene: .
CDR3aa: CASSLQRNEQFF
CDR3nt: TGTGCCAGCAGCTTGCAACGGAATGAGCAGTTCTTC

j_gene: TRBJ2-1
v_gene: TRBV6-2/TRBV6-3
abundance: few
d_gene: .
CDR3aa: CASSHLSSPKQFF
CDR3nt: TGTGCCAGCAGTCATCTGAGCTCCCCGAAGCAGTTCTTC

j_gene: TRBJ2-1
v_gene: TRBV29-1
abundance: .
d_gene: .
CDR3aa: CSVDNELTTNEQFF
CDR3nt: TGCAGCGTTGACAATGAACTTACTACCAATGAGCAGTTCTTC

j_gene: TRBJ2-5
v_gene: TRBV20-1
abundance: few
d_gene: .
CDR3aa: CSARMTLPPGPPGTQYF
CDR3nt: TGCAGTGCTAGGATGACCCTACCTCCGGGACCGCCGGGGACCCAGTACTTC

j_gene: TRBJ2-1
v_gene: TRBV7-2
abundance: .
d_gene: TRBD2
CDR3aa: CASSLQLAGGHEQFF
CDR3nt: TGTGCCAGCAGCTTGCAGCTAGCGGGAGGACATGAGCAGTTCTTC

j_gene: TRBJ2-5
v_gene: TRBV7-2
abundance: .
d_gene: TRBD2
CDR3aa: CASSPVASGISETQYF
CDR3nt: TGTGCCAGCAGCCCCGTGGCTAGCGGGATCTCGGAGACCCAGTACTTC

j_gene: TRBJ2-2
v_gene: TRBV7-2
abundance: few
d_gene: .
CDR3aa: CASSQLSPNTGELFF
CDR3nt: TGTGCCAGCAGCCAGCTGTCCCCGAACACCGGGGAGCTGTTTTTT

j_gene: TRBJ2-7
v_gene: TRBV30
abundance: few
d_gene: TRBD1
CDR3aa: CAWRDRGEVHEQYF
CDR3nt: TGTGCCTGGAGGGACAGGGGTGAGGTCCACGAGCAGTACTTC

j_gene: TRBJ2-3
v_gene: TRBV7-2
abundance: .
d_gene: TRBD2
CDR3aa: CASLRTSAADTQYF
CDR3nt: TGTGCCAGCCTTCGGACTAGCGCTGCAGATACGCAGTATTTT

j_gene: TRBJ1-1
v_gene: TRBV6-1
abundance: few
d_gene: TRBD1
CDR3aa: CASSETQGVVTEAFF
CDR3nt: TGTGCCAGCAGTGAAACACAGGGGGTTGTCACTGAAGCTTTCTTT

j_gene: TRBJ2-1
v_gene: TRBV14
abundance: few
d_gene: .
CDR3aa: CASSQDRDNEQFF
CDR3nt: TGTGCCAGCAGCCAAGATCGGGACAATGAGCAGTTCTTC

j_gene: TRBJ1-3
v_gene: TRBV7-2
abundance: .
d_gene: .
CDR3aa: CASSLASGIGNTIYF
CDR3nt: TGTGCCAGCAGCTTAGCCTCAGGGATAGGAAACACCATATATTTT

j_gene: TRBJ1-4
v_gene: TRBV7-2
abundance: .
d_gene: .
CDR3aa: CASSVGGFNEKLFF
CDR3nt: TGTGCCAGCAGCGTCGGGGGGTTTAATGAAAAACTGTTTTTT

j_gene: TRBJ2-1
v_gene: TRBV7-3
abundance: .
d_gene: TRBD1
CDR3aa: CASSLMAQGGNNEQFF
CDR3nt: TGTGCCAGCAGCTTAATGGCACAGGGGGGAAACAATGAGCAGTTCTTC

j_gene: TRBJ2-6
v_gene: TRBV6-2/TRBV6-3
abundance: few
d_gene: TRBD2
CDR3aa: CASSYFALAGGETGANVLTF
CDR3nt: TGTGCCAGCAGTTATTTTGCGCTAGCGGGAGGGGAGACTGGGGCCAACGTCCTGACTTTC

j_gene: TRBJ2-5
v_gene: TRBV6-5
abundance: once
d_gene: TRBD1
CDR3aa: CASSYGDRKATQYF
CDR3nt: TGTGCCAGCAGTTACGGGGACAGGAAGGCGACCCAGTACTTC

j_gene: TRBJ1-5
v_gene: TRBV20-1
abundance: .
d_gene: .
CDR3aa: CSAIRADSNVPQHF
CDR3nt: TGCAGTGCTATACGGGCGGACAGTAATGTGCCCCAGCATTTT

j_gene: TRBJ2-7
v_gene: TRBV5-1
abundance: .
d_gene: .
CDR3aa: CASSSEAVGGTEEQYF
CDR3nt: TGCGCCAGCAGCTCCGAAGCGGTGGGGGGTACTGAGGAGCAGTACTTC

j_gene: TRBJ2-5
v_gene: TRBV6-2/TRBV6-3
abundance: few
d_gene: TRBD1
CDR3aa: CASSYNKDREGFGAQWTQYF
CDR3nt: TGTGCCAGCAGTTACAACAAGGACAGGGAAGGTTTTGGGGCGCAGTGGACCCAGTACTTC

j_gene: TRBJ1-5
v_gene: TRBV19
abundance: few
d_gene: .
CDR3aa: CASSIPGSGVNQPQHF
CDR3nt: TGTGCCAGTAGTATTCCAGGGTCCGGGGTCAATCAGCCCCAGCATTTT

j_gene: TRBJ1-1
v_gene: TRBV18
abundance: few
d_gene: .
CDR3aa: CASSPHRGSEAFF
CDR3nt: TGTGCCAGCTCACCACACCGGGGGAGTGAAGCTTTCTTT